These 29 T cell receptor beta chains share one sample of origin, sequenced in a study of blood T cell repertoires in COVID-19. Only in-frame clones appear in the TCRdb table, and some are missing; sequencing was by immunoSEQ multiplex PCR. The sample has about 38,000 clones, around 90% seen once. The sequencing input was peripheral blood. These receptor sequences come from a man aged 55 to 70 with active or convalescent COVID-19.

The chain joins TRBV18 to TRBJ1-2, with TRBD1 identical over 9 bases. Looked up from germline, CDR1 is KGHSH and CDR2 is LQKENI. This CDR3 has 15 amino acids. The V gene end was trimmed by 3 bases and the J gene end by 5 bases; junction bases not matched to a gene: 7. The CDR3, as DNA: TGTGCCAGCTCACCGGGACAGGGCCCTGTGTATGGCTACACCTTC. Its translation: CASSPGQGPVYGYTF.

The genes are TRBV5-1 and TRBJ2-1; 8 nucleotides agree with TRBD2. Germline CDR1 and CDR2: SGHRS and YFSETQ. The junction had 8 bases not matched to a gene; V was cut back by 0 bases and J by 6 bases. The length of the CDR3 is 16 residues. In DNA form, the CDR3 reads TGCGCCAGCAGCTTGGGAGCGGGAGTCGAGGTCAATGAGCAGTTCTTC. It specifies CASSLGAGVEVNEQFF.

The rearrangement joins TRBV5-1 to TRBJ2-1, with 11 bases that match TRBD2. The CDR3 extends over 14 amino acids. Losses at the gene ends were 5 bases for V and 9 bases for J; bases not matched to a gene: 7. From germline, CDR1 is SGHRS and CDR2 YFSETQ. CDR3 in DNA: TGCGCCAGCAGTTCGATAGCGGGGGGGAGTGAGCAGTTCTTC. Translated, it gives CASSSIAGGSEQFF. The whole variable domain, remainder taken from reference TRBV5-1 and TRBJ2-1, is KAGVTQTPRYLIKTRGQQVTLSCSPISGHRSVSWYQQTPGQGLQFLFEYFSETQRNKGNFPGRFSGRQFSNSRSEMNVSTLELGDSALYLCASSSIAGGSEQFFGPGTRLTVL.

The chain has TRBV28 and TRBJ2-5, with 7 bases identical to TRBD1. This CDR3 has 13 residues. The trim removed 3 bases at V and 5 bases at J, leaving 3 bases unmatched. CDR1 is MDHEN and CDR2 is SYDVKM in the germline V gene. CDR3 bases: TGTGCCAGCAGTTTGCCGGGACAGGAGACCCAGTACTTC. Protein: CASSLPGQETQYF.

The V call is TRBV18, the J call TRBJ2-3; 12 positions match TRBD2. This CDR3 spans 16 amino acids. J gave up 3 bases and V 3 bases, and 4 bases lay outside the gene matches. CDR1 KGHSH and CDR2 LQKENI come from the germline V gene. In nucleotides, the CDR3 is TGTGCCAGCTCACCGTCGACTAGCGGGAGTACAGATACGCAGTATTTT. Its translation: CASSPSTSGSTDTQYF.

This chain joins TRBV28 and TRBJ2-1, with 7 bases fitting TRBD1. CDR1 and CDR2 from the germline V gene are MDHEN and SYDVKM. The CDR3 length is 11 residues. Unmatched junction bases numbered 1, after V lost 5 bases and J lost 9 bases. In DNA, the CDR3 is TGTGCCAGCAGTAACAGGGGTGAGCAGTTCTTC. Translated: CASSNRGEQFF.

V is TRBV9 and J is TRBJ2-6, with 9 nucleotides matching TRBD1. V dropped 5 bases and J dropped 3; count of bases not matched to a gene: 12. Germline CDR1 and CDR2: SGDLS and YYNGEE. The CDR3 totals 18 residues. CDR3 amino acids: CASSAWDRVEVGANVLTF. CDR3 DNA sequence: TGTGCCAGCAGTGCTTGGGACAGGGTGGAGGTTGGGGCCAACGTCCTGACTTTC.

The CDR3 loop reads CASSRTSNTQYF. The CDR3 nucleotides read TGTGCCAGCAGCCGGACTAGTAATACGCAGTATTTT. This sequence joins TRBV28 and TRBJ2-3; the match to TRBD2 covers 7 bases. With V trimmed by 6 bases and J by 7 bases, 4 bases remained unmatched. CDR1 is MDHEN and CDR2 is SYDVKM in the germline V gene. The CDR3 covers 12 residues.

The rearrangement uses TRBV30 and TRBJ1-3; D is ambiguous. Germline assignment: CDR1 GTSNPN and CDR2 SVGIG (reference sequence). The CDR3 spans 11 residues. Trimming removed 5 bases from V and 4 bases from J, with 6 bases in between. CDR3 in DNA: TGTGCCTGGGAATCAGGAAACACCATATATTTT. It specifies CAWESGNTIYF. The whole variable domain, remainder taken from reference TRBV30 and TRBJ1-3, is SQTIHQWPATLVQPVGSPLSLECTVEGTSNPNLYWYRQAAGRGLQLLFYSVGIGQISSEVPQNLSASRPQDRQFILSSKKLLLSDSGFYLCAWESGNTIYFGEGSWLTVV.

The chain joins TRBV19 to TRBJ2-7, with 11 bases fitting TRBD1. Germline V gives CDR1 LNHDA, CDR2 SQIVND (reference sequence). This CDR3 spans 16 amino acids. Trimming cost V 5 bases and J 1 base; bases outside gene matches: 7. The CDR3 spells CASSVRGQGGSYEQYF. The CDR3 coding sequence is TGTGCCAGTAGTGTTCGGGGACAGGGGGGTTCCTACGAGCAGTACTTC.

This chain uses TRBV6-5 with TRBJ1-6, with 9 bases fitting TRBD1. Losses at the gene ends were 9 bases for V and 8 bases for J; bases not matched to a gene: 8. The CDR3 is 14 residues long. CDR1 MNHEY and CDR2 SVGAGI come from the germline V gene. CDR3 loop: CASGRTGVDSPLHF. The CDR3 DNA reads TGTGCCAGTGGTCGGACAGGGGTCGATTCACCCCTCCACTTT.

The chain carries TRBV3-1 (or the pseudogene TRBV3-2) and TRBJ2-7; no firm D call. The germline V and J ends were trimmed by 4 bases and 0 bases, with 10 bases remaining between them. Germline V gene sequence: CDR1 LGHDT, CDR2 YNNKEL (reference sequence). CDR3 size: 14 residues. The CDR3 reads CASSRPGNSYEQYF. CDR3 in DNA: TGTGCCAGCAGCCGTCCAGGCAACTCCTACGAGCAGTACTTC.

The DNA of the CDR3 is TGTGCCAGCAGCTCCCGTGGGGGGACTAGCGCCTCGAGCTCCTACAATGAGCAGTTCTTC. The encoded protein is CASSSRGGTSASSSYNEQFF. V usage is TRBV7-6 and J usage is TRBJ2-1; 10 bases map to TRBD2. The length of the CDR3 is 20 residues. From germline, CDR1 is SGHVS and CDR2 FNYEAQ. J was trimmed by 0 bases and V by 4 bases; bases with no gene match: 15. Full variable domain (outside the CDR3, taken from reference TRBV7-6 and TRBJ2-1): GAGVSQSPRYKVTKRGQDVALRCDPISGHVSLYWYRQALGQGPEFLTYFNYEAQQDKSGLPNDRFSAERPEGSISTLTIQRTEQRDSAMYRCASSSRGGTSASSSYNEQFFGPGTRLTVL.

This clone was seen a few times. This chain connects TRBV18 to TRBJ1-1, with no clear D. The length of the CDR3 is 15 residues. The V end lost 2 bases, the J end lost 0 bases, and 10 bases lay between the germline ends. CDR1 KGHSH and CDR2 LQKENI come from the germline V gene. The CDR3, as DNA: TGTGCCAGCTCACCAGGGCAGATAATGAACACTGAAGCTTTCTTT. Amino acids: CASSPGQIMNTEAFF.

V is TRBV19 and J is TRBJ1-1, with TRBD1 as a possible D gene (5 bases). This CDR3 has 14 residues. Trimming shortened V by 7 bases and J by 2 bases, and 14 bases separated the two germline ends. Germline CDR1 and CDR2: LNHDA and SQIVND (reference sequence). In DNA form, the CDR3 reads TGTGCCAGTACCACAGGTTCCCGAAACACTGAAGCTTTCTTT. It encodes CASTTGSRNTEAFF. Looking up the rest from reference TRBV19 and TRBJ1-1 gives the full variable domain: DGGITQSPKYLFRKEGQNVTLSCEQNLNHDAMYWYRQDPGQGLRLIYYSQIVNDFQKGDIAEGYSVSREKKESFPLTVTSAQKNPTAFYLCASTTGSRNTEAFFGQGTRLTVV.

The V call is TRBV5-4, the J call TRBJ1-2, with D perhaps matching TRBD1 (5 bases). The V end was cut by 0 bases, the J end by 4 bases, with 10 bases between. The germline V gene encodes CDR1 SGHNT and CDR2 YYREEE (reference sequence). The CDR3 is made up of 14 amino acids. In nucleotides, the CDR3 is TGTGCCAGCAGCTTGGCCGACAGAACCTATGGCTACACCTTC. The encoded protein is CASSLADRTYGYTF.

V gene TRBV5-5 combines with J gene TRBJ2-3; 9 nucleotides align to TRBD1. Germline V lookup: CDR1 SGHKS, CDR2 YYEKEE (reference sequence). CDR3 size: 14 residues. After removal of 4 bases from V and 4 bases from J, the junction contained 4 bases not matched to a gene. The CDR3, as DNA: TGTGCCAGCAGCAGCGGACAGGGGCCAGATACGCAGTATTTT. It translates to CASSSGQGPDTQYF.

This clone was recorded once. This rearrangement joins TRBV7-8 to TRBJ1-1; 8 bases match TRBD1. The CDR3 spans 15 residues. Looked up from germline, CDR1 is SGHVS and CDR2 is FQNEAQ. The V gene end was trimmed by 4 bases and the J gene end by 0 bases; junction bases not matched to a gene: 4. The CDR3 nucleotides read TGTGCCAGCAGCTACTGGACAGGGCTGAACACTGAAGCTTTCTTT. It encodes CASSYWTGLNTEAFF.

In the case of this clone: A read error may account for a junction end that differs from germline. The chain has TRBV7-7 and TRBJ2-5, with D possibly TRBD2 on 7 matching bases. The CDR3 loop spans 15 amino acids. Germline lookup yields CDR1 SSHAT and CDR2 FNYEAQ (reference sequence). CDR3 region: CASSRSGAQGETQYF. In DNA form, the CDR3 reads TGTGCTAGCAGCCGGAGCGGGGCCCAGGGGGAGACCCAGTACTTC.

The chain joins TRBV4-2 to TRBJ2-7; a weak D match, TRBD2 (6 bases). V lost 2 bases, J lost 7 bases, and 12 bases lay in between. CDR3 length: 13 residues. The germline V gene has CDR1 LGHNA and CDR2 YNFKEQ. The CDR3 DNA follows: TGTGCCAGCAGCCAACTAGGGAGCGGGGAGCAGTACTTC. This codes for CASSQLGSGEQYF.

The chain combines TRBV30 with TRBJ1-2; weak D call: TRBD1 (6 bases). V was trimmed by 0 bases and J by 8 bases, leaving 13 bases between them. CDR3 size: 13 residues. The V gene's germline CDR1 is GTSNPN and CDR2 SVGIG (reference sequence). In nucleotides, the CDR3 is TGTGCCTGGAGTGTAGAGTTCAGGGGAGGCTACACCTTC. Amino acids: CAWSVEFRGGYTF. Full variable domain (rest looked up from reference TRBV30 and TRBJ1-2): SQTIHQWPATLVQPVGSPLSLECTVEGTSNPNLYWYRQAAGRGLQLLFYSVGIGQISSEVPQNLSASRPQDRQFILSSKKLLLSDSGFYLCAWSVEFRGGYTFGSGTRLTVV.

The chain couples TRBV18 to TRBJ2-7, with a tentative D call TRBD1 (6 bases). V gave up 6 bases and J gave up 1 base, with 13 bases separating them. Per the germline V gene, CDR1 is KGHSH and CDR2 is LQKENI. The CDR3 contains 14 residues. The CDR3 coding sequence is TGTGCCAGCTCTCCTCCAGGACAGTCCTACGAGCAGTACTTC. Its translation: CASSPPGQSYEQYF.

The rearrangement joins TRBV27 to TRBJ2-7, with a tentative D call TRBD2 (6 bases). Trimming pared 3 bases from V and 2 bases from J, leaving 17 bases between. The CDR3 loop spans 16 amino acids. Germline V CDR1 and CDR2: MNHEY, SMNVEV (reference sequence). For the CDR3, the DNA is TGTGCCAGCAGTTTTAGATATCCCGGGGGAACCTACGAGCAGTACTTC. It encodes CASSFRYPGGTYEQYF.

The DNA for the CDR3 is TGTGCCACCAGTGATTTGCCCGGGACAGACAATTCACCCCTCCACTTT. It specifies CATSDLPGTDNSPLHF. The chain uses TRBV24-1 and TRBJ1-6; TRBD1 matches 7 bases. Trimming removed 0 bases from V and 7 bases from J; junction bases left unmatched: 5. Germline V gene sequence: CDR1 KGHDR, CDR2 SFDVKD. The CDR3 runs to 16 residues.

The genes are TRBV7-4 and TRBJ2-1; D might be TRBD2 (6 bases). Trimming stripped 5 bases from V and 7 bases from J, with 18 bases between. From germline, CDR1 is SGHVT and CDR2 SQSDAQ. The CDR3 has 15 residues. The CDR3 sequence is CASSARLCGKNEQFF. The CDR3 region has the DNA TGTGCCAGCAGCGCTCGCTTATGCGGGAAGAATGAGCAGTTCTTC.

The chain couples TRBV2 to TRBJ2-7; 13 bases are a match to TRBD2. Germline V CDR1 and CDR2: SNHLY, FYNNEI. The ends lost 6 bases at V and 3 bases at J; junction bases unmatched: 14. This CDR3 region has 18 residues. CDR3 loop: CASSPQTSGRLGGYEQYF. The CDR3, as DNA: TGTGCCAGCAGCCCTCAGACTAGCGGGAGGCTCGGGGGCTACGAGCAGTACTTC.

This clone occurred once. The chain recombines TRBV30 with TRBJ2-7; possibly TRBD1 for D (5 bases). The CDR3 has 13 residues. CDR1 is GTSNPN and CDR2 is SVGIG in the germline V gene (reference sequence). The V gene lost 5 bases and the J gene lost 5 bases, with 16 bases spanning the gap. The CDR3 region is CAWSQGRVDEQYF. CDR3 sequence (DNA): TGTGCCTGGTCCCAGGGCAGGGTGGACGAGCAGTACTTC.

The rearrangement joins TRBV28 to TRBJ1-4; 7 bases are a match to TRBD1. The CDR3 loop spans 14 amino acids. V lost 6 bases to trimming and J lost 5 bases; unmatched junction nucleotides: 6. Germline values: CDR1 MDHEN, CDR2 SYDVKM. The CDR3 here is CASSRDSVNEKLFF. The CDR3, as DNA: TGTGCCAGCAGCCGGGACAGCGTCAATGAAAAACTGTTTTTT.

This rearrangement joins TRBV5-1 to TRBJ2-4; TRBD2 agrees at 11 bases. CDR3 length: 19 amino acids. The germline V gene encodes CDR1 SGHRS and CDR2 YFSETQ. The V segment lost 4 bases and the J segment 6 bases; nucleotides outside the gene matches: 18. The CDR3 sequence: CASSVGADTSGRRRNIQYF. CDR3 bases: TGCGCCAGCAGCGTGGGTGCTGATACTAGCGGGAGAAGGCGAAACATTCAGTACTTC.